This TCR beta chain was recorded in a study of blood T cell repertoires in COVID-19. Study-level background: The cDNA or gDNA used as material had been derived from T cells, B-cell-depleted T cells, or PBMCs.

The V end was cut by 0 bases, the J end by 4 bases, with 7 bases between. Germline CDR1 and CDR2: SGHNT and YYREEE (reference sequence). This CDR3 is 13 amino acids long. Sequenced by immunoSEQ multiplex PCR; TCRdb stores in-frame clones only, minus some. The data show over 250,000 clones, around 91% seen once. This clone has more than one count but fewer than ten. Other DNA sequences in this sample translate to the same CDR3. The sample was peripheral blood. This chain connects TRBV5-4 to TRBJ1-2; D may be TRBD1 (5 bases). This receptor was obtained from a woman in her sixties or seventies with acute or convalescent COVID-19. This chain's CDR3 is CASSLAGGYGYTF. In DNA form, the CDR3 reads TGTGCCAGCAGCTTGGCCGGGGGCTATGGCTACACCTTC.